This TCR beta chain was captured by sequencing in a study of tumor and adjacent non-tumor tissue in lung cancer. Study overall: Patients comprised about a dozen adenocarcinoma, 2 squamous cell carcinoma and 1 small cell lung cancer.

Study conclusions and caveats: Shorter survival was associated with higher TCR diversity in tumors. Significantly higher TCR diversity was found in tumor than normal lung.

The germline CDR1 and CDR2 sequences are SQVTM and ANQGSEA. This CDR3 contains 13 residues. The J segment lost 3 bases and the V segment lost 7 bases, leaving 6 bases of the junction unmatched. A modified ARM-PCR protocol with three rounds of nested PCR amplified TCRbeta. MiXCR, applied by TCRdb to the multiplex PCR reads, yields one record per CDR3 protein. The data show over 130,000 distinct CDR3 sequences, around 60% seen once. This clonotype was seen only a few times. As yet, its antigen is unknown. The template was RNA from unsorted bulk tissue. Between August and November 2014, newly diagnosed, chemotherapy-naive lung cancer patients underwent thoracic surgery in China.

The sample comprised lung tumor tissue. The genes are TRBV29-1 and TRBJ1-3, with 7 positions matching TRBD1. This sequence originates from a man in his fifties or sixties with small cell lung cancer. The CDR3 is CSASTGYGNTIYF. The DNA for the CDR3 is TGCAGCGCCTCGACAGGGTATGGAAACACCATATATTTT. The full variable domain, completed using reference TRBV29-1 and TRBJ1-3, is SAVISQKPSRDICQRGTSLTIQCQVDSQVTMMFWYRQQPGQSLTLIATANQGSEATYESGFVIDKFPISRPNLTFSTLTVSNMSPEDSSIYLCSASTGYGNTIYFGEGSWLTVV.